Following are 21 T cell receptor beta chains from one sample sequenced in a study of blood T cells in healthy people across ages. Sample-barcoded 5' priming and a J-beta primer mix drove a second PCR of about 6 to 12 cycles. Each CDR3 protein gets one entry after TCRdb re-called the 5' RACE reads with MiXCR. Seen here are some 760,000 distinct CDR3 sequences, around 25% observed once, and the top ten hold under 10%. The same sample was also studied in work on T cells of mothers and their children.

The sequenced material came from blood. The receptors derive from a boy younger than 18 in good health.

The genes are TRBV20-1 and TRBJ1-5, with D possibly being TRBD1 (6 bases). V shed 6 bases and J shed 7 bases, with 16 bases lying between them. The V gene's germline CDR1 is DFQATT and CDR2 SNEGSKA (reference sequence). The CDR3 is 13 amino acids. The CDR3 loop reads CSASRGQGQPQHF. The CDR3 DNA is TGCAGTGCCAGTCGGGGGCAAGGACAGCCCCAGCATTTT.

V and J are TRBV4-3 and TRBJ1-5; 9 bases fit TRBD1. The junction had 2 bases not matched to a gene; V was cut back by 4 bases and J by 1 base. Germline V gene sequence: CDR1 LGHNA, CDR2 YSLEER. This CDR3 is 15 amino acids long. Here the CDR3 DNA reads TGCGCCAGCAGCCGCGGGACAGGGAGCAATCAGCCCCAGCATTTT. Its translation is CASSRGTGSNQPQHF.

This clonotype has a handful of counts. The chain joins TRBV7-9 to TRBJ2-5; TRBD2 is a possible D gene (5 bases). The CDR3 consists of 16 residues. The germline V and J ends were trimmed by 1 base and 2 bases, with 14 bases remaining between them. CDR1 and CDR2 from the germline V gene are SEHNR and FQNEAQ (reference sequence). Here the CDR3 DNA reads TGTGCCAGCAGCTTAGTAGCCGATCCGGGGCAAGAGACCCAGTACTTC. This codes for CASSLVADPGQETQYF.

This clonotype was seen more than once but under ten times. This sequence joins TRBV20-1 and TRBJ2-5; 7 nucleotides align to TRBD2. Judging by the DNA end, TRBJ2-7 fits better; the J call may be wrong. The CDR3 is 15 amino acids. Germline CDR1 reads DFQATT; CDR2 reads SNEGSKA (reference sequence). CDR3 bases: TGCAGTGCTAGCAAGCGGGAACTTCCCCGCTACGAGCAGTACTTC. Amino acid sequence: CSASKRELPRYEQYF.

This chain uses TRBV20-1 with TRBJ2-5; 10 nucleotides align to TRBD2. V trimming: 5 bases; J trimming: 5 bases; junction bases outside the gene matches: 5. The CDR3 spans 13 residues. Germline values: CDR1 DFQATT, CDR2 SNEGSKA (reference sequence). The DNA for the CDR3 is TGCAGTGCTGGCGGGACTAGCGAGGAGACCCAGTACTTC. Protein product: CSAGGTSEETQYF.

This clonotype was detected a few times. The J gene is TRBJ2-2, the V gene TRBV12-3 or TRBV12-4; D call uncertain. V lost 3 bases and J 9 bases, leaving 5 bases between the germline ends. The CDR3 length is 11 residues. The DNA for the CDR3 is TGTGCCAGCAGTTTGAATAGGGAGCTGTTTTTT. Its protein is CASSLNRELFF.

The chain is built from TRBV7-9 and TRBJ2-5, with a possible D match to TRBD1 (6 bases). The J call may be incorrect, as the DNA end agrees better with TRBJ2-1. The CDR3 is made up of 19 amino acids. Germline V CDR1 and CDR2: SEHNR, FQNEAQ (reference sequence). CDR3 bases: TGTGCCAGCAGCTCAAGGGCCAGGGCCCCAGGGGACTCCTACAATGAGCAGTTCTTC. Translating it yields CASSSRARAPGDSYNEQFF.

The rearrangement uses TRBV7-9 and TRBJ2-5, with 8 bases fitting TRBD1. Per germline, CDR1 SEHNR and CDR2 FQNEAQ (reference sequence). The CDR3 is 14 amino acids. Trimming at V came to 3 bases and at J to 1 base, leaving 1 base not matched to a gene. CDR3 nucleotides: TGTGCCAGCAGCTTCCAGGGGGCCCAAGAGACCCAGTACTTC. As protein: CASSFQGAQETQYF.

The V call is TRBV5-5, the J call TRBJ2-3; D is tentatively TRBD1 or TRBD2 (5 bases each). The germline V and J ends were trimmed by 4 bases and 2 bases, with 17 bases remaining between them. Per germline, CDR1 SGHKS and CDR2 YYEKEE (reference sequence). The CDR3 sequence is 16 residues long. Here the CDR3 DNA reads TGTGCCAGCAGCCCCCACCCGGGACCAATCACAGATACGCAGTATTTT. As protein: CASSPHPGPITDTQYF. Variable domain in full (rest from reference TRBV5-5 and TRBJ2-3): DAGVTQSPTHLIKTRGQQVTLRCSPISGHKSVSWYQQVLGQGPQFIFQYYEKEERGRGNFPDRFSARQFPNYSSELNVNALLLGDSALYLCASSPHPGPITDTQYFGPGTRLTVL.

This chain links TRBV29-1 with TRBJ2-3; 8 bases align to TRBD2. The CDR3 runs 14 residues. Germline assignment: CDR1 SQVTM and CDR2 ANQGSEA. The ends lost 5 bases at V and 4 bases at J; junction bases unmatched: 8. The CDR3 DNA follows: TGCAGCGTTATTCTAAGCGGGAGCCCAGATACGCAGTATTTT. This translates into CSVILSGSPDTQYF.

The V and J genes are TRBV7-8 and TRBJ2-1; D is ambiguous. V shed 5 bases and J shed 3 bases, with 14 bases lying between them. The CDR3 is made up of 15 amino acids. Germline values: CDR1 SGHVS, CDR2 FQNEAQ. The CDR3 loop reads CASSNAGGNYNEQFF. The CDR3 DNA is TGTGCCAGCAGCAACGCCGGCGGAAACTACAATGAGCAGTTCTTC.

In the case of this clonotype: This clone may be a read error of a much larger clone one base away. This chain joins TRBV10-3 and TRBJ2-5, with D possibly matching TRBD2 (6 bases). The CDR3 length is 17 residues. Trimming pared 4 bases from V and 3 bases from J, leaving 21 bases between. The germline V gene encodes CDR1 ENHRY and CDR2 SYGVKD. The CDR3 sequence: CAISGFDFRGEEETQYF. In nucleotides, the CDR3 is TGTGCCATCAGTGGATTTGACTTTCGCGGGGAGGAAGAGACCCAGTACTTC.

The chain couples TRBV5-1 to TRBJ2-5; 9 nucleotides match TRBD2. Trimming cost V 4 bases and J 7 bases; bases outside gene matches: 17. Germline V lookup: CDR1 SGHRS, CDR2 YFSETQ. CDR3 length equals 17 residues. In DNA, the CDR3 is TGCGCCAGCAGCCCGGGACTAGCAGAGGCTCTTGGTCTGACCCAGTACTTC. Translating it yields CASSPGLAEALGLTQYF.

There are a few counts of this clonotype. The J gene is TRBJ2-1, the V gene TRBV6-2 or TRBV6-3, with 11 nucleotides matching TRBD2. CDR1 is MNHEY, CDR2 SVGEGT, per germline. Trimming took 5 bases from V and 9 from J; bases not matched to a gene: 9. The CDR3 spans 15 residues. The CDR3 sequence is CASSQTGTSGPEQFF. The CDR3 DNA reads TGTGCCAGCAGTCAAACCGGGACTAGCGGCCCTGAGCAGTTCTTC.

Only one count was recorded for this clonotype. One end of the junction varies from germline; a read error may be responsible. This chain links TRBV6-2 or TRBV6-3 with TRBJ1-1, with D possibly being TRBD1 (6 bases). This CDR3 comprises 13 residues. CDR1 is MNHEY, CDR2 SVGEGT, per germline. The CDR3 DNA follows: TGTGTCAGCAGTTGGGGGCTAAACACTGAAGCTTTCTTT. This codes for CVSSWGLNTEAFF.

This clonotype has only a few counts. Written as DNA, the CDR3 is TGCAGTGCTAGAGGTTCGGGGGGGCGAGTGGAGACCCAGTACTTC. Its protein product is CSARGSGGRVETQYF. This chain links TRBV20-1 with TRBJ2-5; 8 bases map to TRBD2. Germline V gives CDR1 DFQATT, CDR2 SNEGSKA (reference sequence). This CDR3 has 15 amino acids. V lost 1 base and J lost 5; bases outside the gene matches: 9.

The V and J genes are TRBV6-5 and TRBJ2-1; D not resolved. Germline values: CDR1 MNHEY, CDR2 SVGAGI. V was trimmed by 6 bases and J by 3 bases, leaving 9 bases between them. This CDR3 comprises 13 residues. The CDR3 here is CASRLLSYNEQFF. The CDR3 bases are TGTGCCAGCAGGCTGCTAAGCTACAATGAGCAGTTCTTC.

The rearrangement uses TRBV29-1 and TRBJ2-1; 8 positions match TRBD2. Germline CDR1 and CDR2: SQVTM and ANQGSEA. With V trimmed by 5 bases and J by 7 bases, 13 bases remained unmatched. The CDR3 sequence is 15 residues long. The CDR3 region is CSVPNPGGMINEQFF. CDR3 bases: TGCAGCGTTCCTAACCCGGGGGGGATGATAAATGAGCAGTTCTTC.

This clonotype came up a few times. The chain carries TRBV11-2 and TRBJ1-1, with unresolved D. The CDR3 has 14 amino acids. The V gene's germline CDR1 is SGHAT and CDR2 FQNNGV. The chain's CDR3 is CASALGPVVTEAFF. CDR3 nucleotide sequence: TGTGCGTCTGCTTTAGGGCCGGTGGTCACTGAAGCTTTCTTT.

This sequence joins TRBV7-2 and TRBJ2-3; the match to TRBD1 covers 8 bases. Unmatched junction bases numbered 15, after V lost 2 bases and J lost 8 bases. Germline CDR1 SGHTA, CDR2 FQGNSA. This CDR3 contains 17 residues. CDR3 DNA sequence: TGTGCCAGCAGCTTAAGGGTCGGGACAGGTTCCCCGGGTACGCAGTATTTT. It specifies CASSLRVGTGSPGTQYF.

This clonotype was seen more than once but under ten times. This rearrangement joins TRBV29-1 to TRBJ2-5, with D perhaps TRBD1 (5 bases). The germline gives CDR1 SQVTM, CDR2 ANQGSEA. The CDR3 length is 15 residues. Trimming left V 1 base short and J 6 bases short, with 18 bases between. In nucleotides, the CDR3 is TGCAGCGTTGAAGGCCGGCTCAGCAGGGCTAAGACCCAGTACTTC. It is translated as CSVEGRLSRAKTQYF.